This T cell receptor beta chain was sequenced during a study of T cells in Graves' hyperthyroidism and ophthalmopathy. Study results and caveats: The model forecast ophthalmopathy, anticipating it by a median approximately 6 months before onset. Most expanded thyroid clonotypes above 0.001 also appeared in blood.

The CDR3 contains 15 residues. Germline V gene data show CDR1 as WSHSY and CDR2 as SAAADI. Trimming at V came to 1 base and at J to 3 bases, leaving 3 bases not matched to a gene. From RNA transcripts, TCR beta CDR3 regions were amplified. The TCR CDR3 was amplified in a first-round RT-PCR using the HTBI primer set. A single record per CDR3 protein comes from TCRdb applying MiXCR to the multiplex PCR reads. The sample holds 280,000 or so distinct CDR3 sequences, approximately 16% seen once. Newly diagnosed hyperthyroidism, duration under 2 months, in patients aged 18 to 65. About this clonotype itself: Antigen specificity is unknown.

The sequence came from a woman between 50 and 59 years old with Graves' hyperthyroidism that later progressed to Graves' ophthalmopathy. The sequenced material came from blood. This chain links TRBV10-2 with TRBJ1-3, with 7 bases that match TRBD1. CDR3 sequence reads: CASSELGQLGNTIYF. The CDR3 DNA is TGCGCCAGCAGTGAGTTGGGACAGCTTGGAAACACCATATATTTT.